One sample yielded the 10 T cell receptor beta chains listed below, sequenced in a study of OX40 agonist ivuxolimab in advanced cancers. TCRdb's copy holds only in-frame clones and misses some; the assay was immunoSEQ multiplex PCR. The sample holds tens of thousands of clones, about 88% seen once. The sample here was CD4+ or CD8+ T cells sorted from blood, taken in a trial of the OX40 agonist ivuxolimab. These receptors all come from an adult with an advanced solid tumor such as melanoma, head and neck, liver or kidney cancer.

The V call is TRBV30, the J call TRBJ1-1; TRBD1 is a possible D gene (6 bases). Germline CDR1 GTSNPN, CDR2 SVGIG (reference sequence). Trimming removed 1 base from V and 4 bases from J, with 16 bases in between. There are 15 residues in the CDR3. In nucleotides, the CDR3 is TGTGCCTGGAGTGAAGGGGGACTTGTAAGCACTGAAGCTTTCTTT. Translation: CAWSEGGLVSTEAFF. Full variable domain (remainder filled in from reference TRBV30 and TRBJ1-1): SQTIHQWPATLVQPVGSPLSLECTVEGTSNPNLYWYRQAAGRGLQLLFYSVGIGQISSEVPQNLSASRPQDRQFILSSKKLLLSDSGFYLCAWSEGGLVSTEAFFGQGTRLTVV.

The genes are TRBV5-1 and TRBJ2-6; D call uncertain. Germline V CDR1 and CDR2: SGHRS, YFSETQ. Trimming stripped 4 bases from V and 4 bases from J, with 9 bases between. This CDR3 has 14 residues. The chain's CDR3 is CASSAMAGANVLTF. The CDR3 bases are TGCGCCAGCAGCGCAATGGCCGGGGCCAACGTCCTGACTTTC.

This chain connects TRBV11-2 to TRBJ2-1, with no clear D. The CDR3 sequence is 11 residues long. The V gene lost 4 bases and the J gene lost 8 bases, with 6 bases spanning the gap. CDR1 and CDR2 from the germline V gene are SGHAT and FQNNGV. The CDR3 loop reads CASSSVDEQFF. The CDR3 bases are TGTGCCAGCAGCTCCGTCGATGAGCAGTTCTTC.

This clone was detected only once. The rearrangement joins TRBV11-2 to TRBJ2-3, with TRBD2 matching over 7 bases. Unmatched junction bases numbered 5, after V lost 2 bases and J lost 0 bases. This CDR3 spans 16 amino acids. The V gene's germline CDR1 is SGHAT and CDR2 FQNNGV. As DNA, the CDR3 is TGTGCCAGCAGCTTAATGGGACTACTTAGCACAGATACGCAGTATTTT. As protein: CASSLMGLLSTDTQYF.

V is TRBV28 and J is TRBJ2-7, with D perhaps TRBD1 (6 bases). V lost 7 bases to trimming and J lost 3 bases, with 16 bases between them. Germline lookup yields CDR1 MDHEN and CDR2 SYDVKM. This CDR3 is built from 14 residues. DNA of the CDR3: TGTGCCAGCACCCTACAGGGACCCCTCTACGAGCAGTACTTC. It yields the protein CASTLQGPLYEQYF.

This clone was seen a handful of times. The CDR3 DNA follows: TGTGCCAGCACCCAAAGTGGCCAGCCCCAGCATTTT. Its translation is CASTQSGQPQHF. V and J are TRBV2 and TRBJ1-5; no clear D. Trimming cost V 7 bases and J 7 bases, with 11 bases left between them. CDR3 length: 12 residues. Germline CDR1 SNHLY, CDR2 FYNNEI. Drawing the rest from reference TRBV2 and TRBJ1-5, the complete variable domain is EPEVTQTPSHQVTQMGQEVILRCVPISNHLYFYWYRQILGQKVEFLVSFYNNEISEKSEIFDDQFSVERPDGSNFTLKIRSTKLEDSAMYFCASTQSGQPQHFGDGTRLSIL.

CDR3 nucleotides: TGTGCCAGCAGGCGAACGTCTTTTGGAGGAGGGGGAAATTATGGCTACACCTTC. It is translated as CASRRTSFGGGGNYGYTF. The J gene is TRBJ1-2, the V gene TRBV11-2; tentatively, D is TRBD1 (6 bases). The V end was cut by 6 bases, the J end by 5 bases, with 28 bases between. The CDR3 is 18 amino acids. Per the germline V gene, CDR1 is SGHAT and CDR2 is FQNNGV.

V usage is TRBV28 and J usage is TRBJ2-1, with D perhaps being TRBD1 or TRBD2 (5 bases each). CDR1 is MDHEN, CDR2 SYDVKM, per germline. The CDR3 extends over 15 amino acids. The V gene lost 7 bases and the J gene lost 5 bases, with 18 bases spanning the gap. Here the CDR3 DNA reads TGTGCCAGCAAACCTGGGACCCCCGGCGACAATGAGCAGTTCTTC. It encodes CASKPGTPGDNEQFF.

This chain connects TRBV5-1 to TRBJ1-1; D remains unclear. The CDR3 totals 13 residues. V gave up 4 bases and J gave up 7 bases, with 14 bases separating them. Germline CDR1 reads SGHRS; CDR2 reads YFSETQ. CDR3 protein: CASSVGLEREAFF. In DNA, the CDR3 is TGCGCCAGCAGCGTAGGTCTAGAACGTGAAGCTTTCTTT.

The V call is TRBV7-8, the J call TRBJ2-7; 7 bases fit TRBD1. The CDR3 extends over 16 amino acids. CDR1 is SGHVS and CDR2 is FQNEAQ in the germline V gene. The J segment lost 3 bases and the V segment lost 4 bases, leaving 12 bases of the junction unmatched. CDR3 residues: CASSSRPGQLVYEQYF. CDR3 nucleotides: TGTGCCAGCAGCTCCCGTCCGGGACAGCTTGTCTACGAGCAGTACTTC.